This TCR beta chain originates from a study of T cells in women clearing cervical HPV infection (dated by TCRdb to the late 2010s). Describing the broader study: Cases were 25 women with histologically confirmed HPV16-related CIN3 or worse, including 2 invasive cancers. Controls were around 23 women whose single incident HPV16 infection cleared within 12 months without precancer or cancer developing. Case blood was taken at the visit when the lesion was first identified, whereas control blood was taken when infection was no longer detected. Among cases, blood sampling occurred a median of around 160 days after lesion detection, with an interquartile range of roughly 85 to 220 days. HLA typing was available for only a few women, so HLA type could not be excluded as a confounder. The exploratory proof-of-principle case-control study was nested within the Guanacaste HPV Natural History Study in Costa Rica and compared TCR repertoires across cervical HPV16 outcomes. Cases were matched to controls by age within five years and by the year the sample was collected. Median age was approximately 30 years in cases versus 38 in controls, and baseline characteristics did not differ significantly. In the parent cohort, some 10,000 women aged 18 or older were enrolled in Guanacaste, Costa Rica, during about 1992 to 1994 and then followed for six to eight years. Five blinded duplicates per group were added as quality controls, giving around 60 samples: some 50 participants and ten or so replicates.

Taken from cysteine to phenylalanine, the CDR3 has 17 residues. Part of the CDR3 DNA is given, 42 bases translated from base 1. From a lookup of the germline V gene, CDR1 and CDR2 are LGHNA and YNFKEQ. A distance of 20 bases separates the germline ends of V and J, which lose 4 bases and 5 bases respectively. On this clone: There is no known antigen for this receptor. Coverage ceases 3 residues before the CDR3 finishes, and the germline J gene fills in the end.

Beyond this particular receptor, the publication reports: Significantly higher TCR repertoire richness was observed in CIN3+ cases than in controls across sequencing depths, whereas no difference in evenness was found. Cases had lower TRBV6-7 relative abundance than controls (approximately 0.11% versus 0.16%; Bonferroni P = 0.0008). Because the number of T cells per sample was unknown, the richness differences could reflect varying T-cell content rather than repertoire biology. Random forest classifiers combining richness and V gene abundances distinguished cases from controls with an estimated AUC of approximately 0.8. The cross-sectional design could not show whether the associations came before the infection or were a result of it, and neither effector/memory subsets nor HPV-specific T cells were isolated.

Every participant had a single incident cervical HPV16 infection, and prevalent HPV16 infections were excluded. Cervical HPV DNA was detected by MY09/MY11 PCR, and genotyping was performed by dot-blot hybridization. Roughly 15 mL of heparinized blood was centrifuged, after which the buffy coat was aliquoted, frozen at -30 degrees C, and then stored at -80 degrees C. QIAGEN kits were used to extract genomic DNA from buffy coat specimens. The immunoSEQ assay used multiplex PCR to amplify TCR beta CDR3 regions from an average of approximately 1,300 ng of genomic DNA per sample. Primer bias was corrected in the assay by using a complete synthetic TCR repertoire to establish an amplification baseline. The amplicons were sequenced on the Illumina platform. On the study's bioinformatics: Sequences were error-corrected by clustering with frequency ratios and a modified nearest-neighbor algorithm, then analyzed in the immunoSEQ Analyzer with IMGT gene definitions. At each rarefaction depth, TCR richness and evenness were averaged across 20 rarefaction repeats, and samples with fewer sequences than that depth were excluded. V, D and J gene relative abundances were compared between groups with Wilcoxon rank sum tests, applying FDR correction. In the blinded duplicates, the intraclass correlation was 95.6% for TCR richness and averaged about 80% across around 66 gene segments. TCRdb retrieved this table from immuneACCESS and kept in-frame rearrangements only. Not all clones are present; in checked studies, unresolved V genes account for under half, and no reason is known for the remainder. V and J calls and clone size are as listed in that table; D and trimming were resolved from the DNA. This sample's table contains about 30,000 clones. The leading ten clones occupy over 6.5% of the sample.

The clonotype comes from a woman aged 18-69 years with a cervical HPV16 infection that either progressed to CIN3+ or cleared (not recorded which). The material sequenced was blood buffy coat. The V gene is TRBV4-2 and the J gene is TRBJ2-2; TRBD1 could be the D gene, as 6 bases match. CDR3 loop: CASSPSPTGTQTGELFF. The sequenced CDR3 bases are TGTGCCAGCAGCCCAAGCCCCACCGGGACACAGACCGGGGAG.